The 5 T cell receptor beta chains in this list originate from one sample, sequenced in a study of molecular identifiers for immune sequencing clone quantification. MiXCR was run by TCRdb on the PCR reads, yielding one entry per CDR3 protein. The top ten hold over 1.2% of the sample, which has some 12,000 distinct CDR3 sequences, 15% to 20% seen once. Sequencing was done on a sample of naive CD8+ T cells from blood, with Jurkat cell RNA spiked in. Subset of the sample: FACS-sorted CD8+CD4-CCR7+CD45RA+ naive T cells. The source is a human donor in good health. Some libraries in this study had Jurkat cell RNA spiked in.

The sample holds many counts of this clonotype. The rearrangement uses TRBV7-9 and TRBJ1-1, with a weak D call TRBD1 (5 bases). Germline V gene lookup returns CDR1 SEHNR and CDR2 FQNEAQ (reference sequence). V lost 4 bases and J lost 5, with 11 bases in between. The CDR3 spans 13 residues. The CDR3 protein is CASSSGLQTEAFF. The CDR3 DNA reads as TGTGCCAGCAGCTCGGGACTTCAGACTGAAGCTTTCTTT.

Ten or more counts support this clonotype. V and J are TRBV28 and TRBJ1-5; a possible D gene is TRBD1 (6 bases). With 6 bases removed from V and 4 bases from J, the gap between germline ends came to 19 bases. CDR1 and CDR2 from the germline V gene are MDHEN and SYDVKM. This CDR3 is built from 16 residues. The CDR3 DNA reads TGTGCCAGCAGCCAATACCTCGGACAGTTAAATCAGCCCCAGCATTTT. It codes for CASSQYLGQLNQPQHF.

On this clonotype: A much larger clone lies a single base off, so this may be a read error. The chain employs TRBV15 and TRBJ1-5, with D maybe TRBD1 (5 bases). CDR3 length: 13 residues. With 1 base removed from V and 7 bases from J, the gap between germline ends came to 8 bases. Looked up from germline, CDR1 is LNHNV and CDR2 is YYDKDF (reference sequence). Here the CDR3 DNA reads TGTGCCACCAGCAGAGGGAGGGGACAGCCCCAGCATTTT. Translation: CATSRGRGQPQHF. Supplemented by reference TRBV15 and TRBJ1-5, the full variable domain reads DAMVIQNPRYQVTQFGKPVTLSCSQTLNHNVMYWYQQKSSQAPKLLFHYYDKDFNNEADTPDNFQSRRPNTSFCFLDIRSPGLGDTAMYLCATSRGRGQPQHFGDGTRLSIL.

By share of the sample, this clonotype is medium-sized (0.01 to 0.1%). The chain couples TRBV28 to TRBJ2-4; D is perhaps TRBD2 (5 bases). CDR1 is MDHEN, CDR2 SYDVKM, per germline. V lost 5 bases and J 7 bases, leaving 21 bases between the germline ends. The CDR3 has 16 amino acids. The CDR3 loop is CASSPQAVRSVNIQYF. In nucleotides, the CDR3 is TGTGCCAGCAGTCCCCAAGCGGTTCGAAGCGTGAACATTCAGTACTTC. Complete variable domain (other parts from reference TRBV28 and TRBJ2-4): DVKVTQSSRYLVKRTGEKVFLECVQDMDHENMFWYRQDPGLGLRLIYFSYDVKMKEKGDIPEGYSVSREKKERFSLILESASTNQTSMYLCASSPQAVRSVNIQYFGAGTRLSVL.

This clonotype was counted a few times. V and J are TRBV27 and TRBJ2-1, with TRBD2 identical over 13 bases. The germline V gene has CDR1 MNHEY and CDR2 SMNVEV (reference sequence). V gave up 5 bases and J gave up 5 bases; unmatched junction bases: 3. The CDR3 is made up of 15 amino acids. CDR3 sequence reads: CASSLGTSGNNEQFF. For the CDR3, the DNA is TGTGCCAGCAGTCTCGGGACTAGCGGGAACAATGAGCAGTTCTTC.